The text below deals with one T cell receptor (beta chain). Unmatched junction bases numbered 3, after V lost 4 bases and J lost 1 base. The CDR3 has 14 residues. Per germline, CDR1 SGHRS and CDR2 YFSETQ. This entry is derived from a study of blood T cell repertoires in COVID-19. About the study: PBMCs, B-cell-depleted T cells, or T cells provided the cDNA or gDNA that made up the material.

Under the authors' procedure: The authors estimated nucleated cell counts from reference gene primer amplification. Sequencing was performed with immunoSEQ multiplex PCR; in TCRdb, only in-frame clones are kept and a portion is missing. The DNA gave D and trimming, while V, J and clone size come from that table. The repertoire consists of some 290,000 clones, with approximately 87% occurring once and the leading ten covering 4.6%. The receptor was derived from a man between 60 and 75 years old who had recovered from COVID-19. The chain couples TRBV5-1 to TRBJ1-1, with 8 positions matching TRBD1. The sequenced sample was peripheral blood. CDR3 sequence (DNA): TGCGCCAGCAGCCAAGGGACAGGGAACACTGAAGCTTTCTTT. Amino acid sequence: CASSQGTGNTEAFF. Looking up the rest from reference TRBV5-1 and TRBJ1-1 gives the full variable domain: KAGVTQTPRYLIKTRGQQVTLSCSPISGHRSVSWYQQTPGQGLQFLFEYFSETQRNKGNFPGRFSGRQFSNSRSEMNVSTLELGDSALYLCASSQGTGNTEAFFGQGTRLTVV.